These 5 T cell receptor beta chains were all obtained from the same sample, sequenced in a study of cytomegalovirus exposure and HLA in healthy donors. Primers: 60 Vbeta forward and 13 Jbeta reverse. Sequencing was performed with immunoSEQ multiplex PCR; in TCRdb, only in-frame clones are kept and a portion is missing. The profile shows some 200,000 clones, less than 85% of them singletons. Sequencing was performed on PBMCs. The receptor set was obtained from a girl aged 5-17 years in good health and CMV-seropositive.

This chain joins TRBV11-3 and TRBJ2-7, with 14 bases aligning to TRBD2. This CDR3 region has 16 residues. V gave up 5 bases and J gave up 6 bases; unmatched junction bases: 9. From germline, CDR1 is SGHNT and CDR2 YENEEA. CDR3 DNA sequence: TGTGCCAGCAGCACGGTCCGAGGACTAGCGGGGGGCGAGCAGTACTTC. It specifies CASSTVRGLAGGEQYF.

V is TRBV5-8 and J is TRBJ2-7; TRBD1 agrees at 8 bases. Germline CDR1 SGHTS, CDR2 YDEGEE. V lost 1 base to trimming and J lost 6 bases; unmatched junction nucleotides: 6. The CDR3 is 14 amino acids. DNA for the CDR3: TGTGCCAGCAGCTTGCAGGGGGCAACTACCGAGCAGTACTTC. Amino acid sequence: CASSLQGATTEQYF.

V and J are TRBV25-1 and TRBJ2-1, with D maybe TRBD1 (5 bases). The CDR3 length is 15 residues. Deletions cut 5 bases from V and 2 bases from J, with 13 bases between. Germline-derived CDR1 and CDR2 are MGHDK and SYGVNS. CDR3 sequence reads: CASSRAGLTYNEQFF. The CDR3 nucleotides read TGTGCCAGCAGTCGGGCAGGGCTTACCTACAATGAGCAGTTCTTC. Drawing the rest from reference TRBV25-1 and TRBJ2-1, the complete variable domain is EADIYQTPRYLVIGTGKKITLECSQTMGHDKMYWYQQDPGMELHLIHYSYGVNSTEKGDLSSESTVSRIRTEHFPLTLESARPSHTSQYLCASSRAGLTYNEQFFGPGTRLTVL.

The chain joins TRBV19 to TRBJ2-7; unclear D gene. The CDR3 is made up of 14 amino acids. Trimming removed 1 base at V and 2 bases at J, with 9 bases between. Germline V gene data show CDR1 as LNHDA and CDR2 as SQIVND (reference sequence). CDR3 nucleotide sequence: TGTGCCAGTAGTATAGGGGCGCAGGCCTACGAGCAGTACTTC. It encodes CASSIGAQAYEQYF.

This chain joins TRBV4-3 and TRBJ2-3; 8 bases are shared with TRBD2. After removal of 1 base from V and 4 bases from J, the junction contained 10 bases not matched to a gene. The CDR3 sequence is 17 residues long. Germline V CDR1 and CDR2: LGHNA, YSLEER. The DNA for the CDR3 is TGCGCCAGCAGCCAAGTTGGGATAGCGGGGACATCAGATACGCAGTATTTT. Translated, it gives CASSQVGIAGTSDTQYF.